One and the same sample provided the 13 T cell receptor beta chains below, sequenced in a study of regulatory T cells in long-lasting Graves disease. Building the TCR beta libraries relied on iRepertoire HTBI primers, and CDR3 regions underwent Arm-PCR. One entry per CDR3 protein results from TCRdb running MiXCR on the multiplex PCR reads. The repertoire includes around 460,000 distinct CDR3 sequences, approximately 22% of them detected once, and less than 15% sits in the top ten. Time point here: persistent/refractory GD, antithyroid drugs over 5 years with positive TRAb. RNA from PBMCs was the source of the TCR library. Sample: peripheral blood mononuclear cells (PBMCs), taken when the disease was refractory, from a patient treated with antithyroid drugs. All receptors come from a female donor with Graves disease.

This clonotype has a count of ten or more. The J gene is TRBJ2-3, the V gene TRBV12-3 or TRBV12-4; D is unclear. The CDR3 has 13 amino acids. Trimming cost V 6 bases and J 3 bases, with 10 bases left between them. In DNA form, the CDR3 reads TGTGCCAGCAGCTTAACCGGGACAGATACGCAGTATTTT. Translating gives CASSLTGTDTQYF.

This clonotype appeared many times. The chain uses TRBV7-8 and TRBJ2-2, with 9 nucleotides matching TRBD2. Trimming took 3 bases from V and 1 from J; bases not matched to a gene: 3. The CDR3 has 16 residues. CDR1 and CDR2 (germline): SGHVS, FQNEAQ. The chain's CDR3 is CASSFDSGGNTGELFF. Written as DNA, the CDR3 is TGTGCCAGCAGCTTCGATAGCGGGGGGAACACCGGGGAGCTGTTTTTT. Drawing the rest from reference TRBV7-8 and TRBJ2-2, the complete variable domain is GAGVSQSPRYKVAKRGQDVALRCDPISGHVSLFWYQQALGQGPEFLTYFQNEAQLDKSGLPSDRFFAERPEGSVSTLKIQRTQQEDSAVYLCASSFDSGGNTGELFFGEGSRLTVL.

This clonotype appeared many times. J is TRBJ1-1 and V is TRBV12-3 or TRBV12-4, with D unresolved. The CDR3 spans 11 residues. Trimming took off 4 bases at V and 11 bases at J, with 11 bases between the two ends. CDR3 in amino acids: CASSSRQRAFF. For the CDR3, the DNA is TGTGCCAGCAGTTCGAGGCAGAGGGCTTTCTTT.

The gene calls are TRBV3-1 and TRBJ1-1; D possibly corresponds to TRBD1 (6 bases). This CDR3 has 13 residues. Germline V gene lookup returns CDR1 LGHDT and CDR2 YNNKEL (reference sequence). V was clipped by 4 bases and J by 7 bases, with 13 bases between them. CDR3: CASSPQGFREAFF. The CDR3 DNA reads TGTGCCAGCAGCCCTCAGGGGTTTCGTGAAGCTTTCTTT.

Many counts were recorded for this clonotype. The chain carries TRBV5-6 and TRBJ1-5, with 9 positions matching TRBD1. Trimming took 3 bases from V and 2 from J; bases not matched to a gene: 0. CDR3 length: 14 residues. The germline V gene has CDR1 SGHDT and CDR2 YYEEEE. CDR3 DNA sequence: TGTGCCAGCAGCTGGACAGGGGGCAATCAGCCCCAGCATTTT. Translating it yields CASSWTGGNQPQHF.

Worth noting for this clonotype: One end of the junction does not line up with germline, which may come from a read error. V gene TRBV18 combines with J gene TRBJ1-2; weak D call: TRBD1 (5 bases). Looked up from germline, CDR1 is KGHSH and CDR2 is LQKENI. This CDR3 region has 15 residues. CDR3 sequence reads: CASSPWTIFTYGYTF. The CDR3 DNA is TGCGCCAGCTCTCCCTGGACAATCTTCACCTATGGCTACACCTTC.

This clonotype has just a few counts. The CDR3 DNA sequence: TGTGCCAGCAGCTTAGGGCCAGGGAGCTCCTACAATGAGCAGTTCTTC. This codes for CASSLGPGSSYNEQFF. V is TRBV7-9 and J is TRBJ2-1; either TRBD1 or TRBD2 may fit D (5 bases each). The CDR3 totals 16 residues. V shed 1 base and J shed 0 bases, with 10 bases lying between them. The germline CDR1 and CDR2 sequences are SEHNR and FQNEAQ (reference sequence). The full variable domain, rest sourced from reference TRBV7-9 and TRBJ2-1, is DTGVSQNPRHKITKRGQNVTFRCDPISEHNRLYWYRQTLGQGPEFLTYFQNEAQLEKSRLLSDRFSAERPKGSFSTLEIQRTEQGDSAMYLCASSLGPGSSYNEQFFGPGTRLTVL.

This clonotype was found many times. The J gene is TRBJ2-7, the V gene TRBV28, with D possibly matching TRBD1 (5 bases). V was trimmed by 1 base and J by 6 bases, leaving 13 bases between them. The germline CDR1 and CDR2 sequences are MDHEN and SYDVKM. The CDR3 loop spans 14 amino acids. The chain's CDR3 is CASSLLGREVEQYF. Written as DNA, the CDR3 is TGTGCCAGCAGTTTATTGGGCAGGGAAGTCGAGCAGTACTTC.

The chain is built from TRBV12-3 or TRBV12-4 and TRBJ1-1; 7 bases are a match to TRBD1. V lost 6 bases, J lost 1 base, and 8 bases stayed unmatched. This CDR3 contains 15 residues. Here the CDR3 reads CASRVPGTANTEAFF. The CDR3 DNA sequence: TGTGCCAGCAGAGTCCCCGGGACAGCGAACACTGAAGCTTTCTTT.

The table lists this clonotype with a few counts. The V gene is TRBV7-2, the J gene TRBJ1-1, with 8 bases aligning to TRBD1. V shed 4 bases, J shed 1 base, and the junction held 5 bases outside the gene matches. The CDR3 covers 15 residues. CDR1 is SGHTA and CDR2 is FQGNSA in the germline V gene. The CDR3 DNA reads as TGTGCCAGCAGCTCCGGGACAGGTCGGAACACTGAAGCTTTCTTT. Translation: CASSSGTGRNTEAFF. The full variable domain, rest sourced from reference TRBV7-2 and TRBJ1-1, is GAGVSQSPSNKVTEKGKDVELRCDPISGHTALYWYRQSLGQGLEFLIYFQGNSAPDKSGLPSDRFSAERTGGSVSTLTIQRTQQEDSAVYLCASSSGTGRNTEAFFGQGTRLTVV.

This clonotype was counted ten times or more. The chain carries TRBV11-2 and TRBJ2-5; perhaps TRBD2 as D (5 bases). The germline V gene encodes CDR1 SGHAT and CDR2 FQNNGV. V was trimmed by 5 bases and J by 4 bases, leaving 17 bases between them. CDR3 size: 15 residues. CDR3 amino acids: CASSADALDGETQYF. In nucleotides, the CDR3 is TGTGCCAGCAGCGCCGACGCACTAGATGGAGAGACCCAGTACTTC.

This clonotype appeared many times. The chain has TRBV7-2 and TRBJ1-6; 7 bases match TRBD1. From germline, CDR1 is SGHTA and CDR2 FQGNSA. There are 16 residues in the CDR3. The V gene end was trimmed by 5 bases and the J gene end by 5 bases; junction bases not matched to a gene: 9. CDR3 residues: CASSLRPGTDNSPLHF. The CDR3, as DNA: TGTGCCAGCAGCCTTCGACCCGGGACAGATAATTCACCCCTCCACTTT.

This clonotype showed up many times. The rearrangement links TRBV5-5 to TRBJ2-5; 10 bases fit TRBD2. J gave up 3 bases and V 3 bases, and 14 bases lay outside the gene matches. The CDR3 runs to 18 residues. Germline V gives CDR1 SGHKS, CDR2 YYEKEE (reference sequence). CDR3 region: CASSSALASGSLKETQYF. In DNA, the CDR3 is TGTGCCAGCAGCTCCGCGTTGGCTAGCGGGAGTTTGAAAGAGACCCAGTACTTC.